The rows below give T cell receptor beta chains drawn from one sample of a study of identical twins. TCRdb reprocessed the 5' RACE reads with MiXCR, giving one entry per CDR3 protein. The data show just over 450,000 distinct CDR3 sequences, 13% to 15% seen once. The sample was also linked to a second study, of yellow fever vaccine responses in identical twins.

Source material: CD4+ T cells sorted from blood. The receptors stem from a woman aged 18 to 35 in good health. Each CDR3 is given with its conserved first and last residue. A D gene is named only where the DNA matches it firmly. Clone size is not always given. Where it is, it says once, few, many or a class for expanded clones.

clone size,D gene,CDR3 length,V gene,J gene,CDR3 protein,CDR3 DNA
-,-,11,TRBV24-1,TRBJ2-3,CAASHSNTQYF,TGTGCCGCCTCCCACTCGAATACGCAGTATTTT
-,-,15,TRBV5-1,TRBJ2-7,CASSRGRGLPYEQYF,TGCGCCAGCAGCCGGGGGAGAGGGTTGCCCTACGAGCAGTACTTC
few,-,15,TRBV2,TRBJ2-1,CASTSRSGRLDEQFF,TGTGCCAGCACTTCGCGTAGCGGACGTTTGGATGAGCAGTTCTTC
few,-,14,TRBV6-1,TRBJ1-5,CASNPWHFNQPQHF,TGTGCCAGCAACCCGTGGCACTTCAATCAGCCCCAGCATTTT
-,-,15,TRBV28,TRBJ2-1,CASSLLGGPYNEQFF,TGTGCCAGCAGTTTGCTTGGGGGCCCCTACAATGAGCAGTTCTTC
few,TRBD1,14,TRBV29-1,TRBJ2-7,CSVEGRGLSDEQYF,TGCAGCGTTGAAGGCAGGGGGCTTAGCGACGAGCAGTACTTC
few,-,13,TRBV28,TRBJ2-3,CASSRPRLDTQYF,TGTGCCAGCAGCCGACCGCGTCTGGATACGCAGTATTTT
-,-,15,TRBV6-1,TRBJ2-6,CASRERDAGANVLTF,TGTGCCAGCAGAGAGAGGGACGCTGGGGCCAACGTCCTGACTTTC
few,-,13,TRBV6-5,TRBJ1-1,CASSSSGRAEAFF,TGTGCCAGCAGTTCGTCAGGGAGGGCTGAAGCTTTCTTT
few,-,10,TRBV27,TRBJ2-3,CASSPTTQYF,TGTGCCAGCAGTCCGACAACGCAGTATTTT
-,-,13,TRBV20-1,TRBJ1-2,CSAVRGDGRGYTF,TGCAGTGCTGTACGCGGGGATGGAAGGGGCTACACCTTC
-,-,12,TRBV6-5,TRBJ2-7,CASSGGPYEQYF,TGTGCCAGCAGCGGCGGCCCCTACGAGCAGTACTTC
few,-,13,TRBV10-3,TRBJ1-2,CAISESERTGYTF,TGTGCCATCAGTGAGTCGGAGCGGACTGGCTACACCTTC
-,TRBD1,16,TRBV28,TRBJ1-5,CASSIGGEGSNQPQHF,TGTGCCAGCAGTATAGGGGGCGAAGGTAGCAATCAGCCCCAGCATTTT
few,-,13,TRBV20-1,TRBJ2-1,CSARFPGMNEQFF,TGCAGTGCTAGATTTCCGGGAATGAATGAGCAGTTCTTC
-,-,15,TRBV11-2,TRBJ2-5,CASSLGLGAMETQYF,TGTGCCAGCAGCTTAGGGTTGGGAGCGATGGAGACCCAGTACTTC
few,-,15,TRBV12-3/TRBV12-4,TRBJ2-7,CASSTRGAVSYEQYF,TGTGCCAGCAGTACACGGGGGGCAGTCTCCTACGAGCAGTACTTC
many,-,15,TRBV12-3/TRBV12-4,TRBJ2-1,CASSSGGTGNNEQFF,TGTGCCAGCAGTTCAGGCGGGACGGGAAACAATGAGCAGTTCTTC
-,-,13,TRBV10-3,TRBJ2-5,CAISNQGQETQYF,TGTGCCATCAGTAACCAGGGGCAAGAGACCCAGTACTTC
-,-,14,TRBV7-9,TRBJ2-1,CASSLNRPYNEQFF,TGTGCCAGCAGCTTAAACAGGCCCTACAATGAGCAGTTCTTC